Each of the 18 T cell receptor beta chains below was sequenced from the same sample in a study of regulatory T cells in long-lasting Graves disease. Sample time point: newly diagnosed GD, antithyroid drugs for less than 3 months. Extracted PBMC RNA gave rise to the TCR library. CDR3-region Arm-PCR and iRepertoire HTBI primers produced the TCR beta libraries. TCRdb fed the multiplex PCR reads into MiXCR, producing one record per CDR3 protein. The sample records roughly 320,000 distinct CDR3 sequences, roughly a sixth being singletons. The same sample was also studied in work on T cells in Graves' hyperthyroidism and ophthalmopathy.

Here the sequenced sample was peripheral blood mononuclear cells (PBMCs), taken at new diagnosis, from a patient treated with antithyroid drugs. The receptor source for this set is a man aged 40-50 years with Graves disease.

Comments on this clonotype: This clone may be a read error of a much larger clone one base away. J is TRBJ2-7 and V is TRBV5-6; 7 bases fit TRBD2. The CDR3 length is 14 residues. V trimming: 3 bases; J trimming: 0 bases; junction bases outside the gene matches: 3. Germline V gene lookup returns CDR1 SGHDT and CDR2 YYEEEE. Here the CDR3 DNA reads TGTGCCAGCAGCTGGGGGGGGAACTCCTACGAGCAGTACTTC. Encoded protein: CASSWGGNSYEQYF. Drawing the rest from reference TRBV5-6 and TRBJ2-7, the complete variable domain is DAGVTQSPTHLIKTRGQQVTLRCSPKSGHDTVSWYQQALGQGPQFIFQYYEEEERQRGNFPDRFSGHQFPNYSSELNVNALLLGDSALYLCASSWGGNSYEQYFGPGTRLTVT.

In its sample, this clonotype was seen a few times. The V gene is TRBV20-1, the J gene TRBJ1-2, with 7 bases lining up with TRBD1. V shed 6 bases and J 9 bases; nucleotides not matched to a gene: 10. The CDR3 runs 12 residues. Germline assignment: CDR1 DFQATT and CDR2 SNEGSKA (reference sequence). In nucleotides, the CDR3 is TGCAGTGCGATCTCCGACAGGGCGAGCTACACCTTC. Residues: CSAISDRASYTF.

This clonotype was counted many times. This chain connects TRBV5-1 to TRBJ2-3; the D gene is possibly TRBD1 (6 bases). Germline V gene lookup returns CDR1 SGHRS and CDR2 YFSETQ. The V end lost 7 bases, the J end lost 4 bases, and 19 bases lay between the germline ends. The CDR3 extends over 15 amino acids. The CDR3 DNA reads as TGCGCCAGCTTCTTGGCGCAGGGGCAAGCAGATACGCAGTATTTT. Its translation: CASFLAQGQADTQYF.

The chain recombines TRBV28 with TRBJ2-7; D is unclear. This CDR3 comprises 13 residues. Trimming took off 4 bases at V and 2 bases at J, with 9 bases between the two ends. From germline, CDR1 is MDHEN and CDR2 SYDVKM. CDR3 protein: CASSSPITYEQYF. CDR3 DNA: TGTGCCAGCAGTTCTCCGATTACCTACGAGCAGTACTTC.

This clonotype was observed a few times. The chain carries TRBV13 and TRBJ2-1; the match to TRBD2 covers 9 bases. V gave up 3 bases and J gave up 4 bases; unmatched junction bases: 7. CDR3 size: 16 residues. The V gene's germline CDR1 is PRHDT and CDR2 FYEKMQ (reference sequence). In nucleotides, the CDR3 is TGTGCCAGCAGCTTCCCCCGAGCGGGGGGTTACAATGAGCAGTTCTTC. Protein product: CASSFPRAGGYNEQFF.

This clonotype was counted ten times or more. V is TRBV18 and J is TRBJ2-1; no clear D. Germline V CDR1 and CDR2: KGHSH, LQKENI. The CDR3 covers 13 residues. Trimming took 3 bases from V and 6 from J, leaving 9 bases between them. This chain's CDR3 is CASSPLSPNEQFF. The CDR3 DNA follows: TGTGCCAGCTCACCCCTAAGCCCCAATGAGCAGTTCTTC. Full variable domain (missing parts from reference TRBV18 and TRBJ2-1): NAGVMQNPRHLVRRRGQEARLRCSPMKGHSHVYWYRQLPEEGLKFMVYLQKENIIDESGMPKERFSAEFPKEGPSILRIQQVVRGDSAAYFCASSPLSPNEQFFGPGTRLTVL.

The V call is TRBV30, the J call TRBJ2-7; 9 bases match TRBD1. The junction had 2 bases not matched to a gene; V was cut back by 1 base and J by 4 bases. The CDR3 consists of 13 residues. Germline CDR1 and CDR2: GTSNPN and SVGIG (reference sequence). CDR3 sequence reads: CAWSDRGPYEQYF. In nucleotides, the CDR3 is TGTGCCTGGAGTGACAGGGGGCCTTACGAGCAGTACTTC.

This clonotype was seen many times. The chain uses TRBV28 and TRBJ2-7; D call uncertain. The germline V gene has CDR1 MDHEN and CDR2 SYDVKM. This CDR3 spans 12 amino acids. V lost 2 bases, J lost 3 bases, and 5 bases lay in between. CDR3 region: CASSLLYYEQYF. CDR3 in DNA: TGTGCCAGCAGTTTACTATACTACGAGCAGTACTTC.

This clonotype occurred a few times. DNA for the CDR3: TGCAGCGCCGAAGACGGACGTGGAAACACCATATATTTT. As protein: CSAEDGRGNTIYF. The gene calls are TRBV29-1 and TRBJ1-3; D remains ambiguous. The germline V and J ends were trimmed by 7 bases and 3 bases, with 13 bases remaining between them. CDR1 SQVTM and CDR2 ANQGSEA come from the germline V gene. The CDR3 contains 13 residues.

The V call is TRBV7-9, the J call TRBJ2-7, with 11 nucleotides matching TRBD1. Germline values: CDR1 SEHNR, CDR2 FQNEAQ (reference sequence). There are 16 residues in the CDR3. V was clipped by 0 bases and J by 6 bases; unmatched bases: 7. Here the CDR3 reads CASSLAPLGTGGEQYF. The CDR3 nucleotides are TGTGCCAGCAGCTTAGCCCCCCTCGGGACAGGGGGCGAGCAGTACTTC.

This clonotype has a count of ten or more. The V and J genes are TRBV12-3 or TRBV12-4 and TRBJ2-7; the match to TRBD2 covers 10 bases. This CDR3 contains 15 residues. The trim removed 1 base at V and 3 bases at J, leaving 3 bases unmatched. CDR3 amino acids: CASSLGASGGYEQYF. DNA for the CDR3: TGTGCCAGCAGTTTAGGGGCTAGCGGGGGCTACGAGCAGTACTTC.

As concerns this clonotype: This may arise from a read error, as a much more abundant clone is one base away. The J gene is TRBJ2-5, the V gene TRBV10-3, with a weak D call TRBD1 (5 bases). The germline V gene has CDR1 ENHRY and CDR2 SYGVKD. This CDR3 region has 13 residues. CDR3 nucleotide sequence: TGTACCATCAGTGATTACAGGTCCGAGACCCAGTACTTC. Protein: CTISDYRSETQYF.

This clonotype has ten or more counts. The CDR3 DNA is TGTGCCAGCAGTGAACAGTCAAGGGTACCAGATACGCAGTATTTT. Protein sequence: CASSEQSRVPDTQYF. This chain joins TRBV2 and TRBJ2-3; D remains ambiguous. The V gene's germline CDR1 is SNHLY and CDR2 FYNNEI. Deletions cut 2 bases from V and 4 bases from J, with 13 bases between. This CDR3 has 15 amino acids.

V usage is TRBV14 and J usage is TRBJ1-4, with D unresolved. The CDR3 spans 17 residues. The germline gives CDR1 SGHDN, CDR2 FVKESK. Trimming took off 0 bases at V and 0 bases at J, with 11 bases between the two ends. The CDR3 sequence: CASSQDLHGATNEKLFF. Written as DNA, the CDR3 is TGTGCCAGCAGCCAAGACCTACACGGGGCAACTAATGAAAAACTGTTTTTT.

A few counts support this clonotype. This chain uses TRBV10-3 with TRBJ1-1; no clear D gene. Germline loops: CDR1 ENHRY, CDR2 SYGVKD. V was pared by 2 bases and J by 5 bases, with 9 bases between. This CDR3 is built from 13 residues. The DNA for the CDR3 is TGTGCCATCAGTGAGGTGGGCCGAACTGAAGCTTTCTTT. It is translated as CAISEVGRTEAFF.

The rearrangement links TRBV6-1 to TRBJ2-7, with 7 bases aligning to TRBD1. This CDR3 has 16 residues. CDR1 is MNHNS and CDR2 is SASEGT in the germline V gene. The V gene end was trimmed by 5 bases and the J gene end by 2 bases; junction bases not matched to a gene: 12. For the CDR3, the DNA is TGTGCCAGCAGTCCACGAAAGCGACAGGGCCCCTACGAGCAGTACTTC. Protein sequence: CASSPRKRQGPYEQYF.

This clonotype has just a few counts. V and J are TRBV9 and TRBJ2-1; 9 nucleotides agree with TRBD2. The CDR3 has 16 amino acids. With V trimmed by 3 bases and J by 0 bases, 4 bases remained unmatched. Germline CDR1 SGDLS, CDR2 YYNGEE. The CDR3 loop is CASSDSSGASYNEQFF. The CDR3 nucleotides are TGTGCCAGCAGCGACTCTAGCGGGGCCTCCTACAATGAGCAGTTCTTC.

This clonotype was counted many times. The rearrangement links TRBV2 to TRBJ2-6, with 9 bases lining up with TRBD1. CDR3 length equals 17 residues. Germline loops: CDR1 SNHLY, CDR2 FYNNEI. V gave up 7 bases and J gave up 1 base; unmatched junction bases: 8. Written as DNA, the CDR3 is TGTGCCAGCACACCGGGACAGGGTCTTTCTGGGGCCAACGTCCTGACTTTC. The encoded protein is CASTPGQGLSGANVLTF.